This T cell receptor (beta chain) was identified during a study of OX40 agonist ivuxolimab in advanced cancers. Study summary: At approximately 80% male, the cohort had a mean age of 60 years, ranging from roughly 20 to 90. Therapy given before enrollment (anti-PD-1, anti-PD-L1 or anti-CTLA-4) was allowed, and 40% had some. General study points: On average, a greater number of expanded clones characterised CD8+ T cells relative to CD4+.

The CDR3 is made up of 14 amino acids. Germline V lookup: CDR1 LNHNV, CDR2 YYDKDF (reference sequence). The V gene lost 4 bases and the J gene lost 7 bases, with 16 bases spanning the gap. Some clones are missing from TCRdb's copy, which holds only in-frame ones; the method was immunoSEQ multiplex PCR. Here the sample spans approximately 60,000 clones, about 89% being singletons. This clone was observed a single time. As yet, its antigen is unknown. The sequence was obtained from an adult with an advanced solid tumor such as melanoma, head and neck, liver or kidney cancer. The V call is TRBV15, the J call TRBJ1-1, with TRBD1 as a possible D gene (5 bases). The sample in question was CD4+ or CD8+ T cells sorted from blood, obtained in a trial of the OX40 agonist ivuxolimab. CDR3 nucleotides: TGTGCCACCAGCACTAAAATGCGCGGGGGTGAAGCTTTCTTT. Residues: CATSTKMRGGEAFF. Combining the CDR3 with reference TRBV15 and TRBJ1-1 gives the whole variable domain DAMVIQNPRYQVTQFGKPVTLSCSQTLNHNVMYWYQQKSSQAPKLLFHYYDKDFNNEADTPDNFQSRRPNTSFCFLDIRSPGLGDTAMYLCATSTKMRGGEAFFGQGTRLTVV.